This T cell receptor (beta chain) comes out of a study of siplizumab effects on memory and regulatory T cells. TCR templates numbering 95,000 to 100,000 were assayed per sample. Measured with immunoSEQ multiplex PCR; TCRdb has only the in-frame clones, and not every one. The sample records 95,000 to 110,000 clones, 85% to 95% being singletons. Concerning this clone itself: Its antigen is not known.

V gave up 4 bases and J gave up 4 bases, with 16 bases separating them. The CDR3 length is 15 residues. Germline CDR1 is SNHLY and CDR2 is FYNNEI. Study-wide results and limits: Naive T cells seemed more diverse than memory cells and seemed major alloresponse contributors. Most alloreactive clones went unmapped to unstimulated subsets; only a minor fraction mapped. Naive or memory phenotype assignment was not possible for roughly 75-95% of proliferating CD4+ or CD8+ clones.

The sequencing sample was made of Tregs sorted from blood. This chain uses TRBV2 with TRBJ1-2, with TRBD1 as a possible D gene (5 bases). The sequence derives from a human donor in good health. CDR3 sequence: CASSGIRDRSYGYTF. The CDR3 coding sequence is TGTGCCAGCAGTGGTATACGGGACCGCAGCTATGGCTACACCTTC.